A single sample is the source of the 5 T cell receptor beta chains below, sequenced in a study of blood T cell repertoires in COVID-19. This table comes from immunoSEQ multiplex PCR, and its TCRdb copy is limited to in-frame clones, with some not included. This table holds approximately 300,000 clones, around 90% found once. The sequenced material came from PBMCs or T cells enriched from blood (not recorded which). Receptors originate from a woman under 30 with acute COVID-19.

The chain employs TRBV28 and TRBJ1-2, with 8 bases identical to TRBD1. Germline CDR1 is MDHEN and CDR2 is SYDVKM. V gave up 9 bases and J gave up 5 bases; unmatched junction bases: 5. CDR3 length: 12 residues. CDR3 nucleotides: TGTGCCAGTCGGACAGGGACTTATGGCTACACCTTC. Its translation is CASRTGTYGYTF.

This clone was seen many times. The gene calls are TRBV11-3 and TRBJ1-2; 11 bases match TRBD1. The V gene end was trimmed by 5 bases and the J gene end by 7 bases; junction bases not matched to a gene: 6. Germline values: CDR1 SGHNT, CDR2 YENEEA. CDR3 size: 14 residues. CDR3 amino acids: CASSPGTGGFGYTF. CDR3 DNA: TGTGCCAGCAGCCCTGGGACAGGGGGTTTTGGCTACACCTTC.

As regards this clone: Other DNA sequences within the sample encode an identical CDR3. The gene calls are TRBV28 and TRBJ1-3; no firm D call. This CDR3 contains 14 residues. V was shortened by 2 bases and J by 1 base, with 6 bases between the two germline ends. Germline lookup yields CDR1 MDHEN and CDR2 SYDVKM. The CDR3 region has the DNA TGTGCCAGCAGTTTAACGGGTTCTGGAAACACCATATATTTT. Protein sequence: CASSLTGSGNTIYF.

CDR3 loop: CASSPPMNTEAFF. The CDR3 coding sequence is TGTGCCAGCTCACCACCCATGAACACTGAAGCTTTCTTT. The V and J genes are TRBV18 and TRBJ1-1; D remains unclear. This CDR3 is built from 13 residues. The V gene's germline CDR1 is KGHSH and CDR2 LQKENI. V shed 0 bases and J shed 0 bases, with 2 bases lying between them.

V is TRBV3-1 (or the pseudogene TRBV3-2) and J is TRBJ2-3, with D perhaps TRBD2 (6 bases). The V and J ends lost 3 bases and 8 bases respectively, with 12 bases between them. From germline, CDR1 is LGHDT and CDR2 YNNKEL (reference sequence). The CDR3 spans 13 residues. CDR3: CASSQTSHGTQYF. The CDR3 nucleotides read TGTGCCAGCAGCCAGACTAGTCATGGTACGCAGTATTTT.